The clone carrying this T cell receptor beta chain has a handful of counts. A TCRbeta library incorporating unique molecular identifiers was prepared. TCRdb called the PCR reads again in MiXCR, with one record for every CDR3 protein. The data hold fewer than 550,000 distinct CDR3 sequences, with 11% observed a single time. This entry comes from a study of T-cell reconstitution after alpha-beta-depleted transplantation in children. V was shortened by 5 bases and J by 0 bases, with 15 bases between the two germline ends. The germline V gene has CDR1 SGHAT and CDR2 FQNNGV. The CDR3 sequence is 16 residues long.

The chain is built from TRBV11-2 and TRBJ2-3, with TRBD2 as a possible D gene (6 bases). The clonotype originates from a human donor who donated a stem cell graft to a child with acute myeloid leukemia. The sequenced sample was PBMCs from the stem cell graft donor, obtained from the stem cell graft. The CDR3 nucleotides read TGTGCCAGCAGCGAGGGACTTTACACTAGCACAGATACGCAGTATTTT. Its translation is CASSEGLYTSTDTQYF. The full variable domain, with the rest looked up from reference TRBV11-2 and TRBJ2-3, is EAGVAQSPRYKIIEKRQSVAFWCNPISGHATLYWYQQILGQGPKLLIQFQNNGVVDDSQLPKDRFSAERLKGVDSTLKIQPAKLEDSAVYLCASSEGLYTSTDTQYFGPGTRLTVL.